Listed below are T cell receptor beta chains from one sample, sequenced in a study of neurological immune-mediated disorders. Each CDR3 protein gets one entry after TCRdb re-called the 5' RACE reads with MiXCR. The sample gives roughly 27,000 distinct CDR3 sequences, 2% to 2.5% of which show up once; roughly 2.1% is in the top ten. Sequencing was done on a sample of PBMCs. Receptors were obtained from a woman in her forties or fifties with multiple sclerosis. The CDR3 runs from the conserved cysteine through the conserved F or W. Fields, in order: CDR3 protein, J gene, V gene.

CAISESQVATEAFF	TRBJ1-1	TRBV10-3
CASSHRGSYTGELFF	TRBJ2-2	TRBV3-1
CSVLDPDRGGTEAFF	TRBJ1-1	TRBV29-1
CASSFAGVLETQYF	TRBJ2-5	TRBV7-2
CASSFRGHIPEQYF	TRBJ2-7	TRBV5-6
CASGAGAEAFF	TRBJ1-1	TRBV28
CASRRTSGSNTGELFF	TRBJ2-2	TRBV6-2/TRBV6-3
CSARGLAGLVHTDTQYF	TRBJ2-3	TRBV20-1
CASSQEGGFQETQYF	TRBJ2-5	TRBV4-2
CASSLRGGGTDTQYF	TRBJ2-3	TRBV5-5
CASSPIDGGRTEAFF	TRBJ1-1	TRBV18
CSVASYNQPQHF	TRBJ1-5	TRBV29-1
CSASRQGSGYTF	TRBJ1-2	TRBV20-1
CSAGLAGRAKNIQYF	TRBJ2-4	TRBV20-1
CGGQGWYEQYF	TRBJ2-7	TRBV5-1
CSASTGDYGYTF	TRBJ1-2	TRBV20-1
CASSEGQRGANVLTF	TRBJ2-6	TRBV5-1
CSARVSTGGGNSPLHF	TRBJ1-6	TRBV20-1
CASSKTASNQPQNF	TRBJ1-5	TRBV21-1
CASSLLGNEKLFF	TRBJ1-4	TRBV27
CSVEVGLAPNEQFF	TRBJ2-1	TRBV29-1
CAIIVTASRIDGYTF	TRBJ1-2	TRBV10-3